This T cell receptor (beta chain) is drawn from a study of CXCR3-negative and CXCR3-positive naive CD8 T cells. Study-wide results and caveats: Diversity was high in both naive subsets and much lower in memory cells. TRBV-TRBJ usage matched between naive CXCR3-negative and CXCR3-positive cells but not between memory cells.

The study sorted every CD8+ T cell subset in triplicate at approximately 300,000 cells each. Worth noting for this clonotype: Its cognate antigen is unknown.

This CDR3 spans 16 amino acids. In germline, CDR1 is SGHVS, CDR2 FNYEAQ. The study made its TRB cDNA libraries by 5' RACE, adding UMI labels. TCRdb re-called the 5' RACE reads and shows each CDR3 protein once, DNA omitted. The data include tens of thousands of distinct CDR3 sequences; the top ten clones carry roughly a tenth. Sequencing used memory CD8+ T cells from blood. This receptor was obtained from a human donor in good health. Some clones in this sample may be carry-over from other donors' samples. V is TRBV7-6 and J is TRBJ2-3; TCRdb designates TRBD2, a call that cannot be tested without DNA. This chain's CDR3 is CASSTTPSGGTDTQYF.